This T cell receptor beta chain was identified in a study of T cell responses to AZD1222 COVID-19 vaccine. Overall study results and limits: Only five to seven individuals given AZD1222 were seropositive at baseline. Most donors were white British, females outnumbered males, and clonal diversity was possibly underestimated.

Measured with immunoSEQ multiplex PCR; TCRdb has only the in-frame clones, and not every one. The repertoire consists of about 100,000 clones, with more than 70% occurring once and the leading ten covering about 3%. Worth noting for this clone: Its antigen is currently unknown.

The V end was cut by 2 bases, the J end by 3 bases, with 11 bases between. CDR1 and CDR2 from the germline V gene are MNHEY and SMNVEV (reference sequence). CDR3 length: 15 amino acids. The clonotype comes from an adult in good health. The gene calls are TRBV27 and TRBJ1-3; unclear D gene. The specimen comprised peripheral blood, sampled on day 0 of MenACWY control vaccination. Here the CDR3 DNA reads TGTGCCAGCAGTTTACCGACGGCATTTGGAAACACCATATATTTT. This gives the protein CASSLPTAFGNTIYF.